These 26 T cell receptor beta chains came from one sample sequenced in a study of shared clonotypes between healthy human individuals (dated by TCRdb to between 2020 and 2021). To prepare the library, the immunoSEQ multiplex PCR assay was applied. TCRdb re-hosts the immuneACCESS table, in-frame sequences only. Its copies lack some clones; in the studies checked, an unresolved V gene accounts for under half of them, and the cause for the rest is not known. Here the sample has a few million clones; over 85% occur a single time. The top ten hold approximately 0.4% of the sample. Sequencing was carried out using naive CD4+ T cells from PBMCs. The label giving this sample's cell subset or site can be read as: CD45RA+ positively selected. These receptors were obtained from a man aged 18 to 35 in good health. Some clones in this sample may be carry-over from other donors' samples.

This rearrangement joins TRBV27 to TRBJ2-2; D unresolved. Germline V gives CDR1 MNHEY, CDR2 SMNVEV (reference sequence). Deletions cut 4 bases from V and 6 bases from J, with 12 bases between. The CDR3 has 14 residues. The chain's CDR3 is CASSSTLAAGELFF. CDR3 nucleotides: TGTGCCAGCAGTTCGACATTGGCAGCCGGGGAGCTGTTTTTT.

This sequence joins TRBV29-1 and TRBJ2-1; 8 bases are shared with TRBD2. Germline CDR1 is SQVTM and CDR2 is ANQGSEA. V gave up 4 bases and J gave up 2 bases; unmatched junction bases: 4. The CDR3 is made up of 14 amino acids. Written as DNA, the CDR3 is TGCAGCGTTGCACGGGGGGGAGCCTACAATGAGCAGTTCTTC. Translating gives CSVARGGAYNEQFF.

This chain uses TRBV6-1 with TRBJ2-5, with 10 nucleotides matching TRBD1. Germline V gene lookup returns CDR1 MNHNS and CDR2 SASEGT. The CDR3 covers 15 residues. J was trimmed by 1 base and V by 9 bases; bases with no gene match: 8. The CDR3 region is CASKWWTGGQETQYF. DNA for the CDR3: TGTGCCAGTAAGTGGTGGACAGGGGGCCAAGAGACCCAGTACTTC.

This chain joins TRBV7-3 and TRBJ1-5; weak D call: TRBD1 (6 bases). V lost 0 bases and J 2 bases, leaving 8 bases between the germline ends. Germline loops: CDR1 SGHTA, CDR2 FQGTGA. The CDR3 length is 15 residues. CDR3 nucleotide sequence: TGTGCCAGCAGCTTAACGGGGGCCCGCAATCAGCCCCAGCATTTT. Translating gives CASSLTGARNQPQHF.

This chain uses TRBV9 with TRBJ2-2; 7 positions match TRBD2. CDR3 length: 17 residues. Trimming at V came to 0 bases and at J to 6 bases, leaving 11 bases not matched to a gene. Germline CDR1 reads SGDLS; CDR2 reads YYNGEE. CDR3 loop: CASSVVPSGWGSGELFF. The CDR3 DNA follows: TGTGCCAGCAGCGTAGTGCCTAGCGGCTGGGGCTCCGGGGAGCTGTTTTTT.

The rearrangement joins TRBV7-2 to TRBJ1-1; D possibly corresponds to TRBD1 (5 bases). Germline V gene sequence: CDR1 SGHTA, CDR2 FQGNSA. The CDR3 contains 13 residues. Trimming removed 6 bases at V and 1 base at J, with 9 bases between. CDR3 nucleotides: TGTGCCAGCAGGATTGACAGGAACACTGAAGCTTTCTTT. It yields the protein CASRIDRNTEAFF. The full variable domain, in which reference TRBV7-2 and TRBJ1-1 provide the parts outside the CDR3, is GAGVSQSPSNKVTEKGKDVELRCDPISGHTALYWYRQSLGQGLEFLIYFQGNSAPDKSGLPSDRFSAERTGGSVSTLTIQRTQQEDSAVYLCASRIDRNTEAFFGQGTRLTVV.

This clone has just one count. DNA for the CDR3: TGCAGCGGTAGCGGGAGGGCCTCCTACAATGAGCAGTTCTTC. This gives the protein CSGSGRASYNEQFF. The chain links TRBV29-1 to TRBJ2-1; 11 bases are shared with TRBD2. J gave up 0 bases and V 7 bases, and 2 bases lay outside the gene matches. The CDR3 totals 14 residues. Germline V gene sequence: CDR1 SQVTM, CDR2 ANQGSEA.

The chain recombines TRBV11-2 with TRBJ2-4, with D possibly being TRBD2 (5 bases). The CDR3 covers 12 residues. CDR1 and CDR2 (germline): SGHAT, FQNNGV. V lost 4 bases and J lost 6, with 7 bases in between. The CDR3 bases are TGTGCCAGCAGCTCCACTAGAAACATTCAGTACTTC. This encodes CASSSTRNIQYF.

The V and J genes are TRBV4-3 and TRBJ1-2, with 9 bases identical to TRBD1. V trimming: 1 base; J trimming: 4 bases; junction bases outside the gene matches: 7. In germline, CDR1 is LGHNA, CDR2 YSLEER. The CDR3 runs to 16 residues. CDR3 residues: CASSQVRTGAVYGYTF. The CDR3, as DNA: TGCGCCAGCAGCCAAGTTAGGACAGGGGCGGTCTATGGCTACACCTTC.

This clone was counted a few times. This sample also contains other DNA sequences that code for the same CDR3. This chain links TRBV27 with TRBJ2-2; D call uncertain. The CDR3 consists of 12 residues. Germline V lookup: CDR1 MNHEY, CDR2 SMNVEV (reference sequence). V lost 3 bases and J lost 4, with 3 bases in between. The chain's CDR3 is CASSFRTGELFF. Written as DNA, the CDR3 is TGTGCCAGCAGTTTCCGCACCGGGGAGCTGTTTTTT.

The genes are TRBV29-1 and TRBJ1-4, with D unclear. The CDR3 totals 12 residues. Germline CDR1 is SQVTM and CDR2 is ANQGSEA. The ends were cut back, 7 bases at V and 8 bases at J, with 14 bases in the middle. CDR3 in amino acids: CSGREEDEKLFF. The DNA of the CDR3 is TGCAGCGGGAGGGAGGAAGACGAAAAACTGTTTTTT. The variable domain in full, completed from reference TRBV29-1 and TRBJ1-4, reads SAVISQKPSRDICQRGTSLTIQCQVDSQVTMMFWYRQQPGQSLTLIATANQGSEATYESGFVIDKFPISRPNLTFSTLTVSNMSPEDSSIYLCSGREEDEKLFFGSGTQLSVL.

This chain connects TRBV5-1 to TRBJ2-3; D gene ambiguous. Trimming removed 5 bases at V and 3 bases at J, with 10 bases between. This CDR3 comprises 13 residues. The germline V gene has CDR1 SGHRS and CDR2 YFSETQ. The CDR3 here is CASRVLDTDTQYF. CDR3 DNA sequence: TGCGCCAGCAGGGTCCTAGATACAGATACGCAGTATTTT. The full variable domain, rest sourced from reference TRBV5-1 and TRBJ2-3, is KAGVTQTPRYLIKTRGQQVTLSCSPISGHRSVSWYQQTPGQGLQFLFEYFSETQRNKGNFPGRFSGRQFSNSRSEMNVSTLELGDSALYLCASRVLDTDTQYFGPGTRLTVL.

The V and J genes are TRBV5-1 and TRBJ2-7; D ambiguous. Looked up from germline, CDR1 is SGHRS and CDR2 is YFSETQ. V was clipped by 4 bases and J by 5 bases, with 22 bases between them. CDR3 length: 16 residues. CDR3 DNA sequence: TGCGCCAGCAGCACAATTCCCAGCCCTGGAAGTAACGAGCAGTACTTC. It yields the protein CASSTIPSPGSNEQYF.

This clone appeared a single time. The CDR3 coding sequence is TGTGCCAGCAGCTTACACACGGGGGCGGGCCAAGAGACCCAGTACTTC. It codes for CASSLHTGAGQETQYF. This chain links TRBV7-3 with TRBJ2-5; D might be TRBD1 or TRBD2, each matching 6 bases. V lost 2 bases to trimming and J lost 1 base, with 14 bases between them. The CDR3 consists of 16 residues. Germline lookup yields CDR1 SGHTA and CDR2 FQGTGA. Based on the CDR3 plus reference TRBV7-3 and TRBJ2-5, the full variable domain is GAGVSQTPSNKVTEKGKYVELRCDPISGHTALYWYRQSLGQGPEFLIYFQGTGAADDSGLPNDRFFAVRPEGSVSTLKIQRTERGDSAVYLCASSLHTGAGQETQYFGPGTRLLVL.

The chain links TRBV4-2 to TRBJ2-7, with D maybe TRBD1 (5 bases). Trimming shortened V by 0 bases and J by 0 bases, and 12 bases separated the two germline ends. CDR3 length equals 16 residues. The V gene's germline CDR1 is LGHNA and CDR2 YNFKEQ. The CDR3: CASSQEDILSSYEQYF. The CDR3 bases are TGTGCCAGCAGCCAAGAGGACATTCTGAGCTCCTACGAGCAGTACTTC.

The V gene is TRBV30, the J gene TRBJ1-4; D unclear. This CDR3 has 12 residues. V was shortened by 5 bases and J by 4 bases, with 8 bases between the two germline ends. Germline V lookup: CDR1 GTSNPN, CDR2 SVGIG (reference sequence). The CDR3 sequence is CAWGGDNEKLFF. Written as DNA, the CDR3 is TGTGCCTGGGGCGGGGATAATGAAAAACTGTTTTTT.

The V call is TRBV11-1, the J call TRBJ2-1, with 13 bases identical to TRBD2. The CDR3 length is 15 residues. V lost 5 bases to trimming and J lost 14 bases; unmatched junction nucleotides: 12. Germline assignment: CDR1 SGHAT and CDR2 FQDESV (reference sequence). CDR3 sequence: CASSTRTSGSSLKFF. DNA of the CDR3: TGTGCCAGCAGCACCCGGACTAGCGGGAGTAGTTTGAAGTTCTTC.

About this clone: Other DNA sequences from this sample encode an identical CDR3 as well. In DNA, the CDR3 is TGTGCCAGCAGCTTAGTAGGCCCCTACGAGCAGTACTTC. It codes for CASSLVGPYEQYF. The chain joins TRBV7-2 to TRBJ2-7; D gene ambiguous. V gave up 1 base and J gave up 2 bases, with 6 bases separating them. The germline CDR1 and CDR2 sequences are SGHTA and FQGNSA. The CDR3 contains 13 residues.

The chain links TRBV7-9 to TRBJ1-3; weak D call: TRBD1 (5 bases). The CDR3 length is 15 residues. V lost 11 bases, J lost 1 base, and 18 bases lay in between. Germline V gene lookup returns CDR1 SEHNR and CDR2 FQNEAQ (reference sequence). CDR3 sequence (DNA): TGTGCCGGCGACAGCGCCGGATGGTCTGGAAACACCATATATTTT. As protein: CAGDSAGWSGNTIYF.

The chain uses TRBV11-3 and TRBJ2-3, with D perhaps matching TRBD2 (6 bases). Per germline, CDR1 SGHNT and CDR2 YENEEA. The CDR3 sequence is 14 residues long. The germline V and J ends were trimmed by 5 bases and 4 bases, with 13 bases remaining between them. The CDR3 coding sequence is TGTGCCAGCAGCCGCGGAGGGTATTCAGATACGCAGTATTTT. Protein: CASSRGGYSDTQYF.

For the CDR3, the DNA is TGCGCCAGCAGCCAAGACGCCCCCACTAGCGGGAGAATCGATGAGCAGTTCTTC. Its translation: CASSQDAPTSGRIDEQFF. The chain has TRBV4-3 and TRBJ2-1; 11 bases map to TRBD2. V lost 0 bases, J lost 8 bases, and 12 bases stayed unmatched. The germline V gene encodes CDR1 LGHNA and CDR2 YSLEER. The CDR3 extends over 18 amino acids.

A remark on this clone: The same CDR3 can be traced to other DNA sequences in this sample. This chain uses TRBV30 with TRBJ1-5; D ambiguous. The CDR3 has 14 amino acids. Germline assignment: CDR1 GTSNPN and CDR2 SVGIG (reference sequence). Trimming pared 0 bases from V and 0 bases from J, leaving 6 bases between. The CDR3 reads CAWSVLNSNQPQHF. The CDR3 bases are TGTGCCTGGAGTGTACTGAATAGCAATCAGCCCCAGCATTTT.

The V and J genes are TRBV14 and TRBJ2-7; D unresolved. With 3 bases removed from V and 6 bases from J, the gap between germline ends came to 12 bases. Germline CDR1 SGHDN, CDR2 FVKESK. This CDR3 comprises 13 residues. The CDR3 coding sequence is TGTGCCAGCAGCCAGTTAAGGGATATCGAGCAGTACTTC. Protein: CASSQLRDIEQYF.

This chain joins TRBV28 and TRBJ2-6, with D possibly being TRBD1 or TRBD2 (5 bases each). The CDR3 contains 15 residues. Per the germline V gene, CDR1 is MDHEN and CDR2 is SYDVKM. The ends were cut back, 4 bases at V and 1 base at J, with 8 bases in the middle. The CDR3 region is CASSSRGSGANVLTF. CDR3 sequence (DNA): TGTGCCAGCAGTTCGAGGGGATCTGGGGCCAACGTCCTGACTTTC.

The V call is TRBV19, the J call TRBJ2-5, with D perhaps assigned TRBD1 or TRBD2 (5 bases each). The CDR3 length is 16 residues. The V gene lost 6 bases and the J gene lost 1 base, with 18 bases spanning the gap. Germline V gives CDR1 LNHDA, CDR2 SQIVND (reference sequence). DNA of the CDR3: TGTGCCAGTAGGCGCCGGCGGTCCGGGGCCCAAGAGACCCAGTACTTC. It codes for CASRRRRSGAQETQYF.

Of note for this clone: Distinct nucleotide sequences in the sample also encode this CDR3. V usage is TRBV30 and J usage is TRBJ2-3; TRBD2 agrees at 10 bases. CDR1 and CDR2 from the germline V gene are GTSNPN and SVGIG (reference sequence). The trim removed 2 bases at V and 6 bases at J, leaving 5 bases unmatched. The CDR3 covers 14 residues. The CDR3 here is CAWSSSGRSDTQYF. The CDR3 DNA reads TGTGCCTGGAGTAGTAGCGGGAGGTCGGATACGCAGTATTTT.